The present entry profiles one TCR beta chain with its context. The data belong to a study of beta chain features in type 1 diabetes. Trimming pared 0 bases from V and 4 bases from J, leaving 9 bases between. Germline V gene lookup returns CDR1 LGHNA and CDR2 YSLEER. This CDR3 region has 14 residues. The authors sorted CD4+ naive, central memory, regulatory and stem cell-like memory cells via CD45RO/CCR7/CD25/CD127/CD95/CD27. Expressed TCRB transcripts were sequenced, since all the RNA that had been isolated was reverse transcribed. Reads from naive, central memory and regulatory T cell samples averaged approximately 3.7 million. Some clones are missing from TCRdb's copy, which holds only in-frame ones; the method was immunoSEQ multiplex PCR. The data show around 240,000 clones, 68% seen once.

V and J are TRBV4-3 and TRBJ1-2; D gene unclear. The sequenced material came from naive CD4+ T cells from blood. This clonotype was sampled from a man aged 25-40 years in good health. The CDR3 bases are TGCGCCAGCAGCCAAGATGCCGGGCCCTATGGCTACACCTTC. This translates into CASSQDAGPYGYTF.